This T cell receptor (beta chain) derives from a study of T cells after yellow fever vaccination. Trimming took 5 bases from V and 1 from J; bases not matched to a gene: 6. The CDR3 has 16 residues. Looked up from germline, CDR1 is LNHDA and CDR2 is SQIVND (reference sequence). This clonotype was seen a few times. Its antigen remains unidentified. Conversion of TCR transcripts into cDNA relied on 5'RACE template switching, which added a universal primer site and UMIs. Using its own MiXCR run on the 5' RACE reads, TCRdb lists one record per CDR3 protein. The sample yields more than 300,000 distinct CDR3 sequences, approximately 12% seen once. General study results and limits: Some clonotypes were seen in both the CD4 and the CD8 compartments. These made up a small share and likely arose from convergent recombination. Contamination of FACS-sorted repertoires by abundant clonotypes from the bulk population could occur. Post-booster repertoires again held most primary-vaccination clones (roughly 95% CD4, 80% to 90% CD8).

Material: CD4+ T cells sorted from PBMCs, obtained 45 days after the yellow fever booster vaccination. This sequence joins TRBV19 and TRBJ2-1; 9 bases line up with TRBD1. The sequence was collected from a young man who received the YFV17D yellow fever vaccine. CDR3 sequence (DNA): TGTGCCAGTAGTGGACAGGGGATCGGGTCCTACAATGAGCAGTTCTTC. This gives the protein CASSGQGIGSYNEQFF. Together with reference TRBV19 and TRBJ2-1, the CDR3 gives the full variable domain: DGGITQSPKYLFRKEGQNVTLSCEQNLNHDAMYWYRQDPGQGLRLIYYSQIVNDFQKGDIAEGYSVSREKKESFPLTVTSAQKNPTAFYLCASSGQGIGSYNEQFFGPGTRLTVL.